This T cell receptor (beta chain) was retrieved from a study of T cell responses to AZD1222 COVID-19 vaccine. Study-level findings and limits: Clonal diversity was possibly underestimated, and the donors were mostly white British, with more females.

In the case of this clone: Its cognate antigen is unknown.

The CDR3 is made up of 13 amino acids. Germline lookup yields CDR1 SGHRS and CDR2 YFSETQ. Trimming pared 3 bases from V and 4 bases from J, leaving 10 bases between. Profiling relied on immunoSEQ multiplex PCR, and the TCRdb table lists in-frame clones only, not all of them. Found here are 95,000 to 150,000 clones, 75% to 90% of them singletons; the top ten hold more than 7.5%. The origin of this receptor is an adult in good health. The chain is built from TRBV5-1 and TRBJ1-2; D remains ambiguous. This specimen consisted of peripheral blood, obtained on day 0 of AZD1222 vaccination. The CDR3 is CASSWDDTYGYTF. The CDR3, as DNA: TGCGCCAGCAGCTGGGATGACACCTATGGCTACACCTTC.